This is a list of T cell receptor beta chains from one sample in a study of tumor and adjacent non-tumor tissue in lung cancer. TCRdb independently ran MiXCR on the multiplex PCR reads; one entry per CDR3 protein. The sample has 77,000 or so distinct CDR3 sequences; over 65% are singletons. Sequencing was performed on distant non-tumor lung tissue. The source of these receptors is a man between 65 and 85 years old with non-small cell lung cancer. CDR3s leave out the opening cysteine and the closing phenylalanine or tryptophan.

v_call: TRBV7-6
j_call: TRBJ2-1
cdr3_aa: ASSRTSGINEQF

v_call: TRBV7-9
j_call: TRBJ2-1
cdr3_aa: ASSLSGGGSNEQF

v_call: TRBV7-8
j_call: TRBJ2-2
cdr3_aa: ASSSGTVNTWELF

v_call: TRBV7-9
j_call: TRBJ1-2
cdr3_aa: ASSFSDYDYT

v_call: TRBV12-3/TRBV12-4
j_call: TRBJ2-2
cdr3_aa: ASGLYSGVYTGELF

v_call: TRBV2
j_call: TRBJ2-7
cdr3_aa: ASSLTNGETYEQY

v_call: TRBV14
j_call: TRBJ2-3
cdr3_aa: ASGPTVRVFPDMQY

v_call: TRBV12-3/TRBV12-4
j_call: TRBJ1-2
cdr3_aa: ASSFSRVYGYT

v_call: TRBV11-3
j_call: TRBJ2-2
cdr3_aa: ASSSPGPGQGFIGELF

v_call: TRBV6-1
j_call: TRBJ2-1
cdr3_aa: ANSGTGEMDEQF

v_call: TRBV6-2/TRBV6-3
j_call: TRBJ2-2
cdr3_aa: ASGTNAGEMF

v_call: TRBV12-3/TRBV12-4
j_call: TRBJ2-5
cdr3_aa: ARRWGVGKTQY

v_call: TRBV11-3
j_call: TRBJ1-2
cdr3_aa: ASSLEHGQSYGYT

v_call: TRBV4-1
j_call: TRBJ2-3
cdr3_aa: ASIQDSRGSYTDTQY

v_call: TRBV28
j_call: TRBJ2-5
cdr3_aa: ASSFNVYRATETEY

v_call: TRBV4-1
j_call: TRBJ2-1
cdr3_aa: ASSQGLQGPNEQF

v_call: TRBV11-2
j_call: TRBJ2-2
cdr3_aa: ASNSAQRGTGELF